The 26 T cell receptor beta chains reported below all come from one sample, sequenced in a study of T cells and Merkel cell carcinoma outcomes. The data were produced by immunoSEQ multiplex PCR, yet TCRdb's version contains in-frame clones alone and is incomplete. This sample yields over 15,000 clones, of which roughly 79% are seen a single time; roughly 10% belongs to the top ten. Sequencing was done on a sample of tumor tissue from Merkel cell carcinoma. The receptor source for this set is a human donor with Merkel cell carcinoma.

This chain connects TRBV29-1 to TRBJ2-3; D is uncertain. CDR3 length: 13 amino acids. Germline V CDR1 and CDR2: SQVTM, ANQGSEA. V gave up 4 bases and J gave up 2 bases, with 10 bases separating them. CDR3 loop: CSVGQSLTDTQYF. CDR3 DNA sequence: TGCAGCGTTGGTCAGAGCCTCACAGATACGCAGTATTTT.

J is TRBJ2-1 and V is TRBV16, with D possibly being TRBD2 (6 bases). CDR1 is KGHSY and CDR2 is FQNENV in the germline V gene. The V end lost 7 bases, the J end lost 0 bases, and 16 bases lay between the germline ends. The CDR3 spans 16 residues. For the CDR3, the DNA is TGTGCCAGCATCCGTCGTGGAGGGAGCTCCTACAATGAGCAGTTCTTC. It translates to CASIRRGGSSYNEQFF. The variable domain in full, completed from reference TRBV16 and TRBJ2-1, reads GEEVAQTPKHLVRGEGQKAKLYCAPIKGHSYVFWYQQVLKNEFKFLISFQNENVFDETGMPKERFSAKCLPNSPCSLEIQATKLEDSAVYFCASIRRGGSSYNEQFFGPGTRLTVL.

V usage is TRBV5-5 and J usage is TRBJ2-5; the match to TRBD2 covers 11 bases. The CDR3 length is 16 residues. Germline V gene lookup returns CDR1 SGHKS and CDR2 YYEKEE (reference sequence). J lost 5 bases, V lost 0 bases, and 6 bases had no gene match. The CDR3 loop is CASSLELASGRETQYF. The CDR3 coding sequence is TGTGCCAGCAGCTTGGAGTTGGCTAGCGGGAGGGAGACCCAGTACTTC.

The rearrangement links TRBV2 to TRBJ1-5; TRBD1 is a possible D gene (5 bases). The CDR3 runs to 12 residues. V shed 6 bases and J shed 8 bases, with 11 bases lying between them. Per germline, CDR1 SNHLY and CDR2 FYNNEI. The CDR3 coding sequence is TGTGCCAGCAGGGGCAGAGGGGAGCCCCAGCATTTT. This encodes CASRGRGEPQHF.

The chain couples TRBV7-3 to TRBJ2-7, with 15 bases lining up with TRBD2. Trimming cost V 5 bases and J 4 bases; bases outside gene matches: 6. The CDR3 consists of 16 residues. In germline, CDR1 is SGHTA, CDR2 FQGTGA. CDR3 sequence: CASSIQGLAGGYEQYF. The CDR3 DNA is TGTGCCAGCAGCATTCAGGGACTAGCGGGAGGATACGAGCAGTACTTC.

The chain has TRBV29-1 and TRBJ2-7; 16 bases map to TRBD2. The CDR3 is made up of 16 amino acids. V was clipped by 7 bases and J by 5 bases; unmatched bases: 11. CDR1 SQVTM and CDR2 ANQGSEA come from the germline V gene. CDR3 residues: CSAAGTSGRAGDEQYF. Here the CDR3 DNA reads TGCAGCGCCGCCGGGACTAGCGGGAGGGCCGGAGACGAGCAGTACTTC.

This clone was seen more than once but under ten times. The chain links TRBV7-9 to TRBJ1-1; TRBD1 matches at 8 bases. The CDR3 contains 14 residues. Germline trimming cut 5 bases from V and 7 bases from J; bases unmatched to any gene: 9. CDR1 is SEHNR and CDR2 is FQNEAQ in the germline V gene (reference sequence). CDR3 nucleotide sequence: TGTGCCAGCAGCCGAACAGGGGGTTCCGATGAAGCTTTCTTT. Translating it yields CASSRTGGSDEAFF.

The V and J genes are TRBV20-1 and TRBJ1-2, with 9 bases aligning to TRBD1. The V gene's germline CDR1 is DFQATT and CDR2 SNEGSKA (reference sequence). V dropped 6 bases and J dropped 6; count of bases not matched to a gene: 2. This CDR3 is 11 amino acids long. Written as DNA, the CDR3 is TGCAGTGCAAGACAGGGGGATGGCTACACCTTC. This gives the protein CSARQGDGYTF.

The V gene is TRBV2, the J gene TRBJ2-3; 9 nucleotides match TRBD2. The CDR3 consists of 16 residues. V shed 7 bases, J shed 0 bases, and the junction held 8 bases outside the gene matches. The germline gives CDR1 SNHLY, CDR2 FYNNEI. The DNA of the CDR3 is TGTGCCAGCATGGGACTAGCAGTCTTTAGCACAGATACGCAGTATTTT. It is translated as CASMGLAVFSTDTQYF.

The CDR3 sequence is CASSLVRTGGYEQYF. CDR3 DNA sequence: TGTGCCAGCAGTTTAGTCAGGACAGGGGGCTACGAGCAGTACTTC. The rearrangement uses TRBV28 and TRBJ2-7, with TRBD1 matching 10 bases. Germline CDR1 reads MDHEN; CDR2 reads SYDVKM. With V trimmed by 2 bases and J by 3 bases, 4 bases remained unmatched. The CDR3 runs to 15 residues.

The J gene is TRBJ2-3, the V gene TRBV27, with a weak D call TRBD2 (6 bases). This CDR3 is built from 15 residues. Per the germline V gene, CDR1 is MNHEY and CDR2 is SMNVEV (reference sequence). The V end lost 5 bases, the J end lost 1 base, and 13 bases lay between the germline ends. This CDR3 reads CASSPEDYRTDTQYF. In DNA, the CDR3 is TGTGCCAGCAGTCCAGAGGACTACCGCACAGATACGCAGTATTTT.

The genes are TRBV5-1 and TRBJ1-1, with unresolved D. V was clipped by 1 base and J by 1 base, with 5 bases between them. The germline CDR1 and CDR2 sequences are SGHRS and YFSETQ. This CDR3 has 13 amino acids. This CDR3 reads CASSLWGNTEAFF. In nucleotides, the CDR3 is TGCGCCAGCAGCTTGTGGGGGAACACTGAAGCTTTCTTT.

This chain uses TRBV19 with TRBJ1-5, with no clear D. This CDR3 has 17 amino acids. Germline CDR1 reads LNHDA; CDR2 reads SQIVND (reference sequence). V was trimmed by 7 bases and J by 0 bases, leaving 19 bases between them. The CDR3 protein is CASTPRRADYSNQPQHF. The CDR3 nucleotides are TGTGCCAGTACCCCCAGGAGGGCAGACTATAGCAATCAGCCCCAGCATTTT.

The chain is built from TRBV30 and TRBJ2-2; D is undetermined. The ends were cut back, 2 bases at V and 7 bases at J, with 11 bases in the middle. Germline V gives CDR1 GTSNPN, CDR2 SVGIG (reference sequence). The CDR3 spans 13 residues. The CDR3 protein is CAWSKASGGELFF. The CDR3 DNA reads as TGTGCCTGGAGTAAGGCTTCGGGCGGGGAGCTGTTTTTT.

The V gene is TRBV7-3, the J gene TRBJ2-1; D not resolved. Germline V gene sequence: CDR1 SGHTA, CDR2 FQGTGA. The CDR3 sequence is 15 residues long. V was trimmed by 0 bases and J by 10 bases, leaving 16 bases between them. The CDR3 loop is CASSLTDSRGWEQFF. The CDR3 DNA follows: TGTGCCAGCAGCTTAACGGATTCCCGAGGCTGGGAGCAGTTCTTC.

The chain is built from TRBV29-1 and TRBJ1-2, with 7 bases aligning to TRBD1. The trim removed 5 bases at V and 8 bases at J, leaving 5 bases unmatched. The CDR3 has 11 amino acids. Germline loops: CDR1 SQVTM, CDR2 ANQGSEA. The CDR3 region has the DNA TGCAGCGTTCGACAGGGTTTCGGCTACACCTTC. As protein: CSVRQGFGYTF. The full variable domain, rest sourced from reference TRBV29-1 and TRBJ1-2, is SAVISQKPSRDICQRGTSLTIQCQVDSQVTMMFWYRQQPGQSLTLIATANQGSEATYESGFVIDKFPISRPNLTFSTLTVSNMSPEDSSIYLCSVRQGFGYTFGSGTRLTVV.

This clone has more than one count but fewer than ten. The chain employs TRBV4-2 and TRBJ2-7; TRBD2 agrees at 7 bases. CDR3 length: 17 residues. CDR1 is LGHNA and CDR2 is YNFKEQ in the germline V gene. J lost 5 bases, V lost 0 bases, and 13 bases had no gene match. This CDR3 reads CASSQDQRGISGDEQYF. Written as DNA, the CDR3 is TGTGCCAGCAGCCAAGATCAGCGGGGAATCTCAGGTGACGAGCAGTACTTC.

The rearrangement links TRBV6-5 to TRBJ1-2, with a weak D call TRBD1 (6 bases). The CDR3 is 14 amino acids. V was clipped by 2 bases and J by 4 bases, with 11 bases between them. Germline V gene data show CDR1 as MNHEY and CDR2 as SVGAGI. CDR3 bases: TGTGCCAGCAGTTACAGGGGGGCTGGCTATGGCTACACCTTC. Amino acid sequence: CASSYRGAGYGYTF.

This clone was seen once. The chain combines TRBV30 with TRBJ1-3, with 7 bases lining up with TRBD1. The V gene's germline CDR1 is GTSNPN and CDR2 SVGIG (reference sequence). The length of the CDR3 is 17 residues. V trimming: 3 bases; J trimming: 3 bases; junction bases outside the gene matches: 14. CDR3: CAWSVTRTGSFGNTIYF. In DNA, the CDR3 is TGTGCCTGGAGCGTTACGAGGACAGGAAGTTTTGGAAACACCATATATTTT.

The chain recombines TRBV14 with TRBJ2-3; D is unresolved. The V gene lost 4 bases and the J gene lost 3 bases, with 11 bases spanning the gap. Germline values: CDR1 SGHDN, CDR2 FVKESK. The CDR3 is made up of 14 amino acids. CDR3 loop: CASSRSRNTDTQYF. CDR3 DNA: TGTGCCAGCAGCCGCTCGCGGAATACAGATACGCAGTATTTT.

The chain recombines TRBV5-1 with TRBJ1-5; D unclear. The CDR3 is 15 residues long. The V gene's germline CDR1 is SGHRS and CDR2 YFSETQ. Deletions cut 0 bases from V and 0 bases from J, with 7 bases between. CDR3 sequence reads: CASSLGAASNQPQHF. The CDR3 DNA is TGCGCCAGCAGCTTGGGGGCAGCTAGCAATCAGCCCCAGCATTTT.

This clone showed up just a few times. This chain links TRBV6-5 with TRBJ2-1; perhaps TRBD2 as D (5 bases). V gave up 5 bases and J gave up 2 bases, with 10 bases separating them. The CDR3 is made up of 14 amino acids. Germline V gene data show CDR1 as MNHEY and CDR2 as SVGAGI. The CDR3 sequence: CASSLRGPYNEQFF. The CDR3 DNA sequence: TGTGCCAGCAGTCTTAGAGGGCCCTACAATGAGCAGTTCTTC.

This chain joins TRBV6-1 and TRBJ1-1, with D perhaps TRBD1 (5 bases). This CDR3 contains 16 residues. V was cut by 4 bases and J by 8 bases, with 23 bases left in between. Germline CDR1 reads MNHNS; CDR2 reads SASEGT. The DNA for the CDR3 is TGTGCCAGCAGTGTAACCCGCCCCACGGGGCCCGCAGAAGCTTTCTTT. Amino acid sequence: CASSVTRPTGPAEAFF.

Concerning this clone: Relative to the germline gene, one junction end is altered; a read error may explain this. This chain uses TRBV27 with TRBJ2-3; no clear D gene. The length of the CDR3 is 13 residues. Germline loops: CDR1 MNHEY, CDR2 SMNVEV (reference sequence). The CDR3: CASSFRSTDTQYF. The CDR3, as DNA: TGTGCTAGCAGTTTCCGAAGCACAGATACGCAGTATTTT.

The J gene is TRBJ2-5, the V gene TRBV27; D is perhaps TRBD1 (5 bases). The CDR3 sequence is 15 residues long. The V gene lost 0 bases and the J gene lost 0 bases, with 8 bases spanning the gap. The germline V gene has CDR1 MNHEY and CDR2 SMNVEV (reference sequence). CDR3: CASSLSRQNQETQYF. CDR3 nucleotide sequence: TGTGCCAGCAGTTTATCGAGACAGAACCAAGAGACCCAGTACTTC.

The CDR3, as DNA: TGTGCCAGCAGGGACCAGGGAGGTCAGCCCCAGCATTTT. It encodes CASRDQGGQPQHF. The chain carries TRBV6-6 and TRBJ1-5; possibly TRBD1 for D (5 bases). The CDR3 is 13 amino acids. Germline V gene data show CDR1 as MNHNY and CDR2 as SVGAGI (reference sequence). V lost 6 bases to trimming and J lost 6 bases, with 12 bases between them.